The rows below give T cell receptor beta chains drawn from one sample of a study of T-cell memory formation after mild COVID-19. A single record per CDR3 protein comes from TCRdb applying MiXCR to the 5' RACE reads. The table shows 400,000 or so distinct CDR3 sequences, with 15% to 20% occurring only once. Specimen: PBMCs or a T cell subset sorted from them (not recorded which). The receptor set was obtained from an adult woman who had mild COVID-19 (a few samples of this study predate the infection). Cell type and time point are not known. Both conserved end residues are part of each CDR3. A D gene is named only where the DNA matches it firmly. The size entry is marked missing in some rows and otherwise reads once, few, many or a size class.

J gene: TRBJ2-1; D gene: TRBD2; V gene: TRBV9; clone size: NA; CDR3 DNA: TGTGCCAGCAGCGTACGCGCTAGCGGATACAATGAGCAGTTCTTC; CDR3 protein: CASSVRASGYNEQFF
J gene: TRBJ1-2; D gene: NA; V gene: TRBV20-1; clone size: few; CDR3 DNA: TGCAGTGCTAGTCCCTACACCTTC; CDR3 protein: CSASPYTF
J gene: TRBJ2-1; D gene: TRBD1; V gene: TRBV9; clone size: NA; CDR3 DNA: TGTGCCAGCAGCGCATCTGGGACAGGGGGCTATGAGCAGTTCTTC; CDR3 protein: CASSASGTGGYEQFF
J gene: TRBJ2-2; D gene: NA; V gene: TRBV14; clone size: few; CDR3 DNA: TGTGCCAGCAGCCAAGGAGCGGGTTGGACCGGGGAGCTGTTTTTT; CDR3 protein: CASSQGAGWTGELFF
J gene: TRBJ2-1; D gene: TRBD1; V gene: TRBV12-3/TRBV12-4; clone size: NA; CDR3 DNA: TGTGCCAGCGGGCCATGGACAGGGGTAAATGAGCAGTTCTTC; CDR3 protein: CASGPWTGVNEQFF
J gene: TRBJ2-7; D gene: NA; V gene: TRBV6-6; clone size: NA; CDR3 DNA: TGTGCCAGCAGTTACCGGGCAGACCCGACCTACGAGCAGTACTTC; CDR3 protein: CASSYRADPTYEQYF
J gene: TRBJ2-1; D gene: TRBD2; V gene: TRBV9; clone size: NA; CDR3 DNA: TGTGCCAGCAGCGTAGATCCCTATTCTAGCGGCGGGTACAATGAGCAGTTCTTC; CDR3 protein: CASSVDPYSSGGYNEQFF
J gene: TRBJ1-6; D gene: NA; V gene: TRBV24-1; clone size: NA; CDR3 DNA: TGTGCCACCAGTGATTTGGACAGCGGGCATTCACCCCTCCACTTT; CDR3 protein: CATSDLDSGHSPLHF
J gene: TRBJ2-7; D gene: NA; V gene: TRBV27; clone size: NA; CDR3 DNA: TGTGCCAGCAGACCGACCCCTGGGGCTTGGGTAGGGCAGTACTTC; CDR3 protein: CASRPTPGAWVGQYF
J gene: TRBJ2-1; D gene: TRBD2; V gene: TRBV18; clone size: few; CDR3 DNA: TGTGCCAGCTCACCACTATCCGGGACTAGCGGGAGGGTCGGCAATGAGCAGTTCTTC; CDR3 protein: CASSPLSGTSGRVGNEQFF
J gene: TRBJ1-2; D gene: TRBD1; V gene: TRBV4-3; clone size: many; CDR3 DNA: TGCGCCAGCAGCCAAGATCTAAGGGGACAGTATGGCTACACCTTC; CDR3 protein: CASSQDLRGQYGYTF
J gene: TRBJ2-5; D gene: NA; V gene: TRBV7-9; clone size: few; CDR3 DNA: TGTGCCAGCACCCAGAGCTTAGGCCACAGAACCGAGACCCAGTACTTC; CDR3 protein: CASTQSLGHRTETQYF
J gene: TRBJ2-5; D gene: NA; V gene: TRBV2; clone size: NA; CDR3 DNA: TGTGCCAGCAGCGGACCGACGACCGGGACCCAGTACTTC; CDR3 protein: CASSGPTTGTQYF
J gene: TRBJ2-5; D gene: TRBD1; V gene: TRBV5-4; clone size: NA; CDR3 DNA: TGTGCCAGCAGTAAAGGGACAGAAGAGACCCAGTACTTC; CDR3 protein: CASSKGTEETQYF
J gene: TRBJ2-3; D gene: TRBD2; V gene: TRBV4-2; clone size: few; CDR3 DNA: TGTGCCAGCAGCCATAGCGGGAGCACCGAAGGGCGAGATACGCAGTATTTT; CDR3 protein: CASSHSGSTEGRDTQYF
J gene: TRBJ1-1; D gene: NA; V gene: TRBV20-1; clone size: NA; CDR3 DNA: TGCAGTGCTAGGTACCCAGGGTGGACTGAAGCTTTCTTT; CDR3 protein: CSARYPGWTEAFF
J gene: TRBJ2-5; D gene: NA; V gene: TRBV10-3; clone size: NA; CDR3 DNA: TGTGCCATCAGTGGGACCACGGGGGAGACCCAGTACTTC; CDR3 protein: CAISGTTGETQYF
J gene: TRBJ2-1; D gene: TRBD1; V gene: TRBV24-1; clone size: NA; CDR3 DNA: TGTGCCACCAGAGACAGGGGCGACAATGAGCAGTTCTTC; CDR3 protein: CATRDRGDNEQFF
J gene: TRBJ2-3; D gene: TRBD1; V gene: TRBV9; clone size: NA; CDR3 DNA: TGTGCCAGCAGCGTAGAACAGGGGGCAGATACGCAGTATTTT; CDR3 protein: CASSVEQGADTQYF
J gene: TRBJ2-1; D gene: NA; V gene: TRBV2; clone size: NA; CDR3 DNA: TGTGCCAGTTTGGGCGCAGGCAATGAGCAGTTCTTC; CDR3 protein: CASLGAGNEQFF
J gene: TRBJ2-6; D gene: NA; V gene: TRBV7-6; clone size: few; CDR3 DNA: TGTGCCAGCAGCCCGAGAAGGGGGTCAGGGGCCAACGTCCTGACTTTC; CDR3 protein: CASSPRRGSGANVLTF
J gene: TRBJ1-1; D gene: NA; V gene: TRBV4-2; clone size: few; CDR3 DNA: TGTGCCAGCAGCCAAGAGCGAGGCACTGAAGCTTTCTTT; CDR3 protein: CASSQERGTEAFF
J gene: TRBJ2-7; D gene: TRBD1; V gene: TRBV7-9; clone size: NA; CDR3 DNA: TGTGCCAGCAGCTCGGACAGGGGGCTAACCTACGAGCAGTACTTC; CDR3 protein: CASSSDRGLTYEQYF
J gene: TRBJ2-7; D gene: TRBD1; V gene: TRBV2; clone size: NA; CDR3 DNA: TGTGCCAGCAGACTACTGGGGGGACAGGGGGCCTACGAGCAGTACTTC; CDR3 protein: CASRLLGGQGAYEQYF
J gene: TRBJ1-2; D gene: TRBD1; V gene: TRBV24-1; clone size: few; CDR3 DNA: TGTGCCACCAGTGATCCGAACAGGGGGAACTATGGCTACACCTTC; CDR3 protein: CATSDPNRGNYGYTF
J gene: TRBJ2-4; D gene: NA; V gene: TRBV15; clone size: NA; CDR3 DNA: TGTGCCACCAGCGGCGCTGGGGGACGGCTAGCCAAAAACATTCAGTACTTC; CDR3 protein: CATSGAGGRLAKNIQYF
J gene: TRBJ2-1; D gene: NA; V gene: TRBV4-2; clone size: NA; CDR3 DNA: TGTGCCAGCAGCCAAGTCGGCGCCAATGAGCAGTTCTTC; CDR3 protein: CASSQVGANEQFF
J gene: TRBJ1-2; D gene: NA; V gene: TRBV29-1; clone size: NA; CDR3 DNA: TGCAGCGTGGAAGCGGATTTGGATGGCTACACCTTC; CDR3 protein: CSVEADLDGYTF
J gene: TRBJ1-4; D gene: TRBD1; V gene: TRBV5-6; clone size: few; CDR3 DNA: TGTGCCAGCACCCCGCGGGGGAGGAGGGGGCCGAATGAAAAACTGTTTTTT; CDR3 protein: CASTPRGRRGPNEKLFF
J gene: TRBJ1-2; D gene: NA; V gene: TRBV6-5; clone size: NA; CDR3 DNA: TGTGCCAGCAGTTACTCACAAACCTATGGCTACACCTTC; CDR3 protein: CASSYSQTYGYTF
J gene: TRBJ2-3; D gene: NA; V gene: TRBV5-1; clone size: many; CDR3 DNA: TGCGCCAGCAGCCCGGATCAAACGACAGATACGCAGTATTTT; CDR3 protein: CASSPDQTTDTQYF